This T cell receptor beta chain was documented in a study of T cells in Graves' hyperthyroidism and ophthalmopathy. Findings of the study overall: In the blood, most expanded thyroid clonotypes above 0.001 appeared as well.

The germline gives CDR1 SQVTM, CDR2 ANQGSEA. This CDR3 has 14 amino acids. The V gene end was trimmed by 8 bases and the J gene end by 4 bases; junction bases not matched to a gene: 12. The investigators amplified TCR beta CDR3 regions from RNA transcripts. HTBI primers drove first-round RT-PCR of the TCR CDR3. TCRdb ran MiXCR on the multiplex PCR reads and lists one entry per CDR3 protein. This table holds 500,000 to 650,000 distinct CDR3 sequences, about 45% found once. Concerning this clonotype: Its antigen is still unknown.

This TCR came from an adult woman with Graves' disease, either hyperthyroidism or ophthalmopathy (not recorded which). Sequenced: peripheral blood or thyroid tissue (not recorded which). This chain uses TRBV29-1 with TRBJ1-2; TRBD1 matches 8 bases. The CDR3 region is CSFRTGNIGYGYTF. The DNA for the CDR3 is TGCAGCTTCCGGACAGGGAATATCGGCTATGGCTACACCTTC. The full variable domain, its missing parts supplied by reference TRBV29-1 and TRBJ1-2, is SAVISQKPSRDICQRGTSLTIQCQVDSQVTMMFWYRQQPGQSLTLIATANQGSEATYESGFVIDKFPISRPNLTFSTLTVSNMSPEDSSIYLCSFRTGNIGYGYTFGSGTRLTVV.